The T cell receptor beta chain described here comes from a study of T-cell reconstitution after alpha-beta-depleted transplantation in children. V lost 5 bases and J 4 bases, leaving 14 bases between the germline ends. The CDR3 sequence is 14 residues long. CDR1 and CDR2 (germline): MNHEY, SVGEGT. This clonotype was counted between two and nine times. For TCRbeta, the library was prepared with unique molecular identifiers. One entry per CDR3 protein results from TCRdb running MiXCR on the PCR reads. The profile shows over 70,000 distinct CDR3 sequences, roughly 8.4% of them singletons. The sample consisted of PBMCs from the stem cell graft donor, taken from the stem cell graft. This chain links TRBV6-2 or TRBV6-3 with TRBJ2-5, with D tentatively TRBD2 (6 bases). The TCR was taken from a human donor who donated a stem cell graft to a child with congenital amegakaryocytic thrombocytopenia. The CDR3 region is CASSALGLRETQYF. The CDR3 nucleotides read TGTGCCAGCAGTGCGCTGGGACTTCGAGAGACCCAGTACTTC.